There are a few counts of the clone carrying this T cell receptor (beta chain). Per the germline V gene, CDR1 is SQVTM and CDR2 is ANQGSEA. The V and J ends lost 7 bases and 1 base, in that order; junction bases with no gene match: 4. CDR3 length equals 13 residues. This record comes from a study of CD8+ T cells in alopecia areata. RNA was isolated and reverse transcribed to cDNA, the sequencing template. Generated by immunoSEQ multiplex PCR, the TCRdb table keeps only in-frame clones and is missing some. The sample includes under 150,000 clones, about 50% of them seen just once. This receptor was taken from a human donor with alopecia areata. Material for sequencing was NKG2D-low CD8+ T cells sorted from blood. The V gene is TRBV29-1, the J gene TRBJ2-7; 10 bases are a match to TRBD2. The CDR3 sequence: CSARAGGSYEQYF. CDR3 DNA: TGCAGCGCTAGAGCGGGAGGGTCCTACGAGCAGTACTTC.